This entry describes one T cell receptor beta chain. This clonotype was recorded at least ten times. Its antigen has not been determined. No base-level quality is on record; no much larger clone is a single base apart. The data were obtained in a study of spatial heterogeneity in lung cancer (dated by TCRdb to about 2019). Background on the whole study: Beta-chain transcripts were consistently detected in greater numbers than alpha-chain transcripts, which likely reflects a higher abundance of beta-chain transcripts. Nonsynonymous mutation counts, determined by whole-exome sequencing of tumor tissue, were related to features of the TCR repertoire. TCR alpha and beta repertoires were quantitatively compared across multiple tumor regions, matched nontumor lung and blood in non-small cell lung cancer. In the raw uncorrected reads, each unique combination of TCR and UMI appeared more than ten times on average. At surgery, roughly 220 tumor regions, almost 65 matched nontumor lung samples and 45 to 60 PBMC samples were TCR-sequenced for both alpha and beta chains. The investigation overall reported the following: Confirming at a functional level the hypothesis that regional TCRs recognize regional mutations was considered to require additional single-cell paired TCR alpha and beta sequencing.

Measured from the cysteine to the phenylalanine, the CDR3 is 15 residues long. CDR3 DNA only is kept here, 45 bases in frame from base 1. In the germline V gene (reference sequence), CDR1 corresponds to SGHNT and CDR2 to YYREEE. The germline V end is reduced by 1 base and the J end by 6 bases; junction bases left unmatched: 5. Libraries were made using 5' RACE. Sequenced on a NextSeq 500. In the TCR library protocol, a unique molecular identifier was attached to each TCR cDNA molecule so that PCR and sequencing errors could be corrected. The published analysis was carried out like this. TCR identification, UMI-based error correction and CDR3 extraction were all carried out with Decombinator tools. Expanded TCRs were defined as those above a frequency of 2 per 1,000, corresponding to the top 1% of the tumor frequency distribution. Renyi diversity was calculated using the R vegan package after each repertoire was subsampled 100 times to 5,000 TCRs. CDR3 similarity networks were built from amino acid triplet string-kernel similarity, connecting CDR3s with pairwise similarity above 0.82. TCRdb ran its own pipeline on the public reads, namely fastp trimming at Q25 and MiXCR clone calling, and kept in-frame beta chains. Rows with one shared CDR3 protein collapse into an entry with the most common genes and DNA. The V and J calls follow TCRdb's processing rather than the paper's. The sample table contains 40,000 or so distinct CDR3 sequences; only one count was recorded for 3.1% of them. About 37% of the sample comes from the top ten.

Per the publication, the time point label means: sample taken at primary tumor resection. Donors were some 70 patients with early-stage, untreated non-small cell lung cancer from the lung TRACERx cohort. TCR sequencing used whole RNA extracted from tumor and nontumor lung tissue, or from cryopreserved PBMC samples, without cell sorting. Patients were selected for TCR sequencing only if sufficient RNA was available from at least two tumor regions. Before being selected, tumor and adjacent nontumor lung specimens were reviewed by a lung pathologist. The sample was normal lung tissue next to the tumor, taken at surgery. The sequence is built from TRBV5-4 and TRBJ2-7; 12 central nucleotides agree with TRBD1. This TCR was sampled from a male donor with early-stage non-small cell lung cancer. The CDR3 sequence is CASSLRGTGGSEQYF. Read as DNA, the sequence is TGTGCCAGCAGCTTGCGAGGGACAGGGGGCAGCGAGCAGTACTTC.